The text below deals with one T cell receptor (beta chain). Its antigen remains unknown. This entry comes from a study of monozygotic twins with inflammatory bowel disease. Study conclusions and caveats: Especially with disease activity, IBD patients had fewer clonotypes in common with others than healthy twins did.

Germline values: CDR1 SGHTA, CDR2 FQGNSA. The CDR3 has 20 amino acids. Total RNA, at roughly 3,400 ng, went into every TCR library. Each UMI harboured a 6-nucleotide sample barcode and was appended via template switching. TCRdb processed the 5' RACE reads again and assigns one entry to each CDR3 protein, with no DNA. The sample includes some 190,000 distinct CDR3 sequences. The material sequenced was blood. The chain joins TRBV7-2 to TRBJ2-6; TCRdb names TRBD1, which stays unverified in the absence of DNA. The sequence was collected from a human donor with ulcerative colitis or Crohn's disease, or a healthy co-twin of an affected twin (not recorded which). CDR3 residues: CASSLAPRTGSVSGANVLTF.